Described below is a single TCR beta chain sequence and its context. The data are from a study of blood T cell repertoires in COVID-19. Overall study: The samples span acute and convalescent COVID-19 from the United States, Italy and Spain. In each case, the material was cDNA or gDNA derived from T cells, B-cell-depleted T cells, or PBMCs.

CDR1 is ENHRY, CDR2 SYGVKD, per germline. Trimming cost V 4 bases and J 4 bases, with 16 bases left between them. This CDR3 is 15 amino acids long. In the original analysis: For nucleated cells, counts were estimated from reference gene primer amplification. Sequencing was performed with immunoSEQ multiplex PCR; in TCRdb, only in-frame clones are kept and a portion is missing. V and J calls and clone size come straight from that table; D and trimming were deduced from the DNA. The data hold some 140,000 clones, with around 79% observed a single time. The J gene is TRBJ1-2, the V gene TRBV10-3, with D tentatively TRBD1 (5 bases). Sample: peripheral blood. This TCR came from a man aged 80 or over with acute or convalescent COVID-19. CDR3 nucleotide sequence: TGTGCCATCAGTGCTCGGGGGACGGCTGGCTATGGCTACACCTTC. This sequence encodes CAISARGTAGYGYTF.